The clone carrying this T cell receptor (beta chain) was found a few times. The sample is drawn from a study of T-cell reconstitution after alpha-beta-depleted transplantation in children. The CDR3 is made up of 14 amino acids. Germline-derived CDR1 and CDR2 are SGHTA and FQGTGA. Trimming removed 5 bases from V and 7 bases from J; junction bases left unmatched: 6. The TCRbeta library incorporated unique molecular identifiers. MiXCR was run by TCRdb on the PCR reads, yielding one entry per CDR3 protein. The sample lists about half a million distinct CDR3 sequences, about 12% occurring once. Sequencing was performed on PBMCs from the stem cell graft donor, taken from the stem cell graft. The V call is TRBV7-3, the J call TRBJ2-1; 9 bases agree with TRBD1. This sequence was found in a human donor who donated a stem cell graft to a child with combined immunodeficiency. CDR3 amino acids: CASSRDRAANEQFF. CDR3 bases: TGTGCCAGCAGCCGGGACAGGGCGGCGAATGAGCAGTTCTTC.